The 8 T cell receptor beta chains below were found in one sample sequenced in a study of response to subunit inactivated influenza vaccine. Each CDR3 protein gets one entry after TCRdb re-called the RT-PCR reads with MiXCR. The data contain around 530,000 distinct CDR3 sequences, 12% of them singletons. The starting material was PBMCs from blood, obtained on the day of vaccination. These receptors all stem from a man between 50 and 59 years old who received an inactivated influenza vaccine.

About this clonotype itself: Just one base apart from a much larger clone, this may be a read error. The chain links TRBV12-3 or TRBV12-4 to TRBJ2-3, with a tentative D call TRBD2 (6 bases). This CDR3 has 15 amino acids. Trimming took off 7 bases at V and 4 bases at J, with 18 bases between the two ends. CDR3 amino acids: CASTREFQASDTQYF. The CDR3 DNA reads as TGTGCCAGCACCCGGGAGTTCCAGGCCTCAGATACGCAGTATTTT.

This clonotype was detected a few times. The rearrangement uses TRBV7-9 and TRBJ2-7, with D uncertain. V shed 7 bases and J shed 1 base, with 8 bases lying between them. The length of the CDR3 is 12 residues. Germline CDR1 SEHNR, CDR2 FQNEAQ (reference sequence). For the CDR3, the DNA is TGTGCCAGCACGGCGGTTTCCTACGAGCAGTACTTC. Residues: CASTAVSYEQYF.

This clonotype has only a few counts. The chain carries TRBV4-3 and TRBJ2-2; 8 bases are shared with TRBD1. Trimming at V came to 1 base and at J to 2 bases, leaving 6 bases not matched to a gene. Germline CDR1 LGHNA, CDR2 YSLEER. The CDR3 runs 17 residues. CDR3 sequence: CASSQGTGQVNTGELFF. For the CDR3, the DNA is TGCGCCAGCAGCCAAGGGACGGGACAGGTCAACACCGGGGAGCTGTTTTTT.

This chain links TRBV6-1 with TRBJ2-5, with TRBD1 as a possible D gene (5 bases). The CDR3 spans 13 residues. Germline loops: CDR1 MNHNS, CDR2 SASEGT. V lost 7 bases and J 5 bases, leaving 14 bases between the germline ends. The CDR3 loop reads CASKGVLWETQYF. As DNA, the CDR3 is TGTGCCAGCAAAGGGGTTCTTTGGGAGACCCAGTACTTC.

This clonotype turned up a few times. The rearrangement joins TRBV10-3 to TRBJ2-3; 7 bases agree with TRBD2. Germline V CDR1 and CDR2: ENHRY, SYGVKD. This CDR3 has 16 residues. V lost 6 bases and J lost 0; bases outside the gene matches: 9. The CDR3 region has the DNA TGTGCCATCAGCGAAGGGCTAGCGGTTAGCACAGATACGCAGTATTTT. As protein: CAISEGLAVSTDTQYF.

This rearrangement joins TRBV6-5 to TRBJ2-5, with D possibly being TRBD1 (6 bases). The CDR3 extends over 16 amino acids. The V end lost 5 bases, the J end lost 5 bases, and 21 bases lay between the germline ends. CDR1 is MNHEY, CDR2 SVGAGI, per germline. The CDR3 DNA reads TGTGCCAGCAGTCACCTCCTACAGGGATTTTGGGAGACCCAGTACTTC. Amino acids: CASSHLLQGFWETQYF.

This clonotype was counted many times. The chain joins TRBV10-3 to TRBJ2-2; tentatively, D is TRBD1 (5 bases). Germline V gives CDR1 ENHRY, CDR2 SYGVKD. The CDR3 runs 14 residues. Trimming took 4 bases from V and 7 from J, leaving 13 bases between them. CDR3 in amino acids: CAISGTPRGGELFF. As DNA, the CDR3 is TGTGCCATCAGTGGCACCCCAAGGGGCGGGGAGCTGTTTTTT.

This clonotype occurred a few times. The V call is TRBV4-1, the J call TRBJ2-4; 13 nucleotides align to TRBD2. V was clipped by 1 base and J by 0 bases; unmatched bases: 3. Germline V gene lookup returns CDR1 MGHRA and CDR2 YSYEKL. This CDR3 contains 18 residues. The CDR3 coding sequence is TGCGCCAGCAGCCAAGGACTAGCGGGGGGACTAGCCAAAAACATTCAGTACTTC. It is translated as CASSQGLAGGLAKNIQYF.